These 5 T cell receptor beta chains share one sample of origin, sequenced in a study of T-cell reconstitution after alpha-beta-depleted transplantation in children. Construction of the TCRbeta library involved unique molecular identifiers. MiXCR was run by TCRdb on the PCR reads, yielding one entry per CDR3 protein. Found here are 580,000 or so distinct CDR3 sequences, approximately 22% of them singletons; the top ten hold roughly 14%. Here the sequenced sample was PBMCs, mostly from graft donor cells, taken 360 days after TCRalphabeta/CD19-depleted stem cell transplant. Receptors originate from a boy less than two years old who had a stem cell transplant for acute myeloid leukemia, so the T cells may come from the graft donor.

This clonotype was recorded many times. The V gene is TRBV18, the J gene TRBJ2-5, with 7 bases fitting TRBD1. The length of the CDR3 is 14 residues. The V segment lost 2 bases and the J segment 5 bases; nucleotides outside the gene matches: 5. Germline values: CDR1 KGHSH, CDR2 LQKENI. The CDR3 nucleotides read TGTGCCAGCTCACCAGAAGACAGGGACGAGACCCAGTACTTC. Protein sequence: CASSPEDRDETQYF.

V and J are TRBV20-1 and TRBJ1-1, with TRBD1 matching over 10 bases. The V segment lost 6 bases and the J segment 1 base; nucleotides outside the gene matches: 5. The germline CDR1 and CDR2 sequences are DFQATT and SNEGSKA (reference sequence). The CDR3 is 14 residues long. In nucleotides, the CDR3 is TGCAGTGCGACAGGGGGCGGACCGAACACTGAAGCTTTCTTT. Residues: CSATGGGPNTEAFF.

This clonotype has more than one count but fewer than ten. The V gene is TRBV4-3, the J gene TRBJ2-1, with 11 nucleotides matching TRBD2. CDR3 length: 20 amino acids. Trimming removed 0 bases from V and 3 bases from J; junction bases left unmatched: 13. Germline V CDR1 and CDR2: LGHNA, YSLEER. For the CDR3, the DNA is TGCGCCAGCAGCCAAGATTTTTTAGCGGGGGGGTCCTGGGGCTACAATGAGCAGTTCTTC. Encoded protein: CASSQDFLAGGSWGYNEQFF.

This clonotype was found a few times. This chain uses TRBV10-3 with TRBJ2-1, with TRBD1 matching over 7 bases. The CDR3 runs to 15 residues. The trim removed 8 bases at V and 5 bases at J, leaving 12 bases unmatched. Germline V gene sequence: CDR1 ENHRY, CDR2 SYGVKD. The CDR3 coding sequence is TGTGCCATCCGAGAAGAAAGGGGGCGGAACAATGAGCAGTTCTTC. As protein: CAIREERGRNNEQFF.

In this sample, this clonotype turned up many times. This chain uses TRBV5-1 with TRBJ2-1; TRBD1 might be the D (6 bases). The germline V gene encodes CDR1 SGHRS and CDR2 YFSETQ. Deletions cut 4 bases from V and 4 bases from J, with 9 bases between. The CDR3 sequence is 13 residues long. The CDR3 reads CASSIGQYNEQFF. The CDR3 nucleotides read TGCGCCAGCAGCATTGGACAGTACAATGAGCAGTTCTTC.